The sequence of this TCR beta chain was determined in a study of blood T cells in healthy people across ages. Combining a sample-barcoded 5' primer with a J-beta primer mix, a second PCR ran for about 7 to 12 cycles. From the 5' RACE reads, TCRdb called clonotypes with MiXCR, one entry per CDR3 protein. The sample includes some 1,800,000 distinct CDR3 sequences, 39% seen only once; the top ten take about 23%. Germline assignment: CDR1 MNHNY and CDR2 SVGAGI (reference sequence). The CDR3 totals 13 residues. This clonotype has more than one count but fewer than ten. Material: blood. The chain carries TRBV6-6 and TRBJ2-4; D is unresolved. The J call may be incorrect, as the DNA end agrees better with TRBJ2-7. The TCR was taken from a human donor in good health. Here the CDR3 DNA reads TGTGCCAGCAGTTACACTGCAAGGGACGAGCAGTACTTC. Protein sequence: CASSYTARDEQYF.